The T cell receptor (beta chain) under discussion was sequenced for a study of T cell responses to AZD1222 COVID-19 vaccine. Some clones are missing from TCRdb's copy, which holds only in-frame ones; the method was immunoSEQ multiplex PCR. The data hold about 160,000 clones, with approximately 87% observed a single time. The germline gives CDR1 MRHNA, CDR2 SNTAGT. With 6 bases removed from V and 4 bases from J, the gap between germline ends came to 6 bases. The CDR3 is 11 amino acids. This clone appeared once. Source: peripheral blood, taken 28 days after the second AZD1222 dose. This TCR came from an adult who received the AZD1222 COVID-19 vaccine. The genes are TRBV6-4 and TRBJ1-1; D gene unclear. Here the CDR3 reads CASRTSTEAFF. In DNA form, the CDR3 reads TGTGCCAGCAGGACCAGCACTGAAGCTTTCTTT.